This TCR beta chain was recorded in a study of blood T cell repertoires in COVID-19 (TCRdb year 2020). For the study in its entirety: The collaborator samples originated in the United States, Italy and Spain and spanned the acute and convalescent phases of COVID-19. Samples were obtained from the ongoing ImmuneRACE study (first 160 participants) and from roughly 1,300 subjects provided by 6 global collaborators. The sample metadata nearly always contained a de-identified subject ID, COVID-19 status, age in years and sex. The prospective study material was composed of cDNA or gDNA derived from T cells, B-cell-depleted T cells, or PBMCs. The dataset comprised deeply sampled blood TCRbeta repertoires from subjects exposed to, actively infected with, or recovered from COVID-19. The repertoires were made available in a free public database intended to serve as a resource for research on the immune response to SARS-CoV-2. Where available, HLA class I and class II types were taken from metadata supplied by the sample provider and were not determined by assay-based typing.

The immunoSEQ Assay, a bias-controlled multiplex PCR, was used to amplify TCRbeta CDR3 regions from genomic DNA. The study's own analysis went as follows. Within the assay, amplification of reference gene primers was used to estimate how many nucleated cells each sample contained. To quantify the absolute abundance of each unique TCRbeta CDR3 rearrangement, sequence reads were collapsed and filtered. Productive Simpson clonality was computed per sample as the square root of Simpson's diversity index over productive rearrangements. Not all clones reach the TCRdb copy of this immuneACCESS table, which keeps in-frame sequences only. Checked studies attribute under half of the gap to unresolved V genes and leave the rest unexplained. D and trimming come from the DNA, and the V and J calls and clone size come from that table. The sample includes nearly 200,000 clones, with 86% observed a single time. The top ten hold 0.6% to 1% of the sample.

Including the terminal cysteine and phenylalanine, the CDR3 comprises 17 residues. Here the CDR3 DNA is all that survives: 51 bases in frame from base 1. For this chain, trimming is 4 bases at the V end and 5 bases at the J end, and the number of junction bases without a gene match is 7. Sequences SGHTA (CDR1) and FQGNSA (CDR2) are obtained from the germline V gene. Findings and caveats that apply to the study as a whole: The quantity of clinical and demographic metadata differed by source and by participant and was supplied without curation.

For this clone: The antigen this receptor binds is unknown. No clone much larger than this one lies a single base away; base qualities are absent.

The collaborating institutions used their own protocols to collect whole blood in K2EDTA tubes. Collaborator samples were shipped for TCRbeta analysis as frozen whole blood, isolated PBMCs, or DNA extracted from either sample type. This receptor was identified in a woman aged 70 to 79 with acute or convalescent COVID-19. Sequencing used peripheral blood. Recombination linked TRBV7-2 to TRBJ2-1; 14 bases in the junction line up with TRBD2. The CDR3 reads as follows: CASSWGLAGAGNNEQFF. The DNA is TGTGCCAGCAGCTGGGGACTAGCGGGGGCTGGCAACAATGAGCAGTTCTTC.